These 2 T cell receptor beta chains share one sample of origin, sequenced in a study of cytomegalovirus exposure and HLA in healthy donors. Researchers ran the PCR with 60 Vbeta and 13 Jbeta primers. Clones were sequenced by immunoSEQ multiplex PCR, and TCRdb holds only the in-frame ones, with some missing. The repertoire holds some 160,000 clones, with more than 65% as singletons. The sequenced material came from PBMCs. These receptors were taken from a woman between 45 and 60 years old in good health and CMV-seronegative.

The V gene is TRBV5-1, the J gene TRBJ2-5; tentative D call: TRBD1 (5 bases). From germline, CDR1 is SGHRS and CDR2 YFSETQ. CDR3 length: 13 residues. V was cut by 4 bases and J by 2 bases, with 9 bases left in between. The CDR3 DNA reads TGCGCCAGCAGCGACGGACAACAAGAGACCCAGTACTTC. Protein: CASSDGQQETQYF.

This chain connects TRBV7-2 to TRBJ1-2; the D gene is possibly TRBD1 (6 bases). The CDR3 runs 14 residues. Germline values: CDR1 SGHTA, CDR2 FQGNSA. Between the trimmed V and J ends, which lost 4 bases and 8 bases, there was a span of 17 bases. The CDR3 reads CASSSRQVLRGYTF. CDR3 bases: TGTGCCAGCAGCTCGCGACAGGTTCTTCGGGGCTACACCTTC.